This T cell receptor (beta chain) was retrieved from a study of response to subunit inactivated influenza vaccine. Study results and caveats: The authors put forward the suggestion that each seasonal influenza vaccination may bring in only a limited number of new T cells.

For this clonotype: Antigen unknown. Likely a read error: the CDR3 ends without its conserved phenylalanine or tryptophan.

The CDR3 spans 13 residues. Per the germline V gene, CDR1 is DFQATT and CDR2 is SNEGSKA (reference sequence). V lost 1 base to trimming and J lost 6 bases; unmatched junction nucleotides: 3. TCRdb reprocessed the RT-PCR reads via MiXCR and lists one record per CDR3 protein. The sample has under 800,000 distinct CDR3 sequences; about 15% are singletons. The sequence was collected from a man over 45 who received an inactivated influenza vaccine. This chain links TRBV20-1 with TRBJ2-7; 10 nucleotides match TRBD1. The sample consisted of PBMCs from blood, taken 14 to 15 days before vaccination. CDR3 DNA sequence: TGCAGTGCTAGAGGACAGGGGGCCGGCGAGCAGTACCTC. Amino acid sequence: CSARGQGAGEQYL.